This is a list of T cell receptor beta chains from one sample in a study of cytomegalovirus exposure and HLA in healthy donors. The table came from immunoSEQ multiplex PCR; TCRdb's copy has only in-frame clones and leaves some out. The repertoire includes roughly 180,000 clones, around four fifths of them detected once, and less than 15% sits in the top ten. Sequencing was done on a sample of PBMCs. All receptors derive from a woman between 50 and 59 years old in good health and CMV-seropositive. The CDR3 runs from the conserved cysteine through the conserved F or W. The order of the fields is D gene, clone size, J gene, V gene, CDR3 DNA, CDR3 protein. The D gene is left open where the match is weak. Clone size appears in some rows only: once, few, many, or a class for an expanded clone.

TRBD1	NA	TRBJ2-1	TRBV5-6	TGTGCCAGCAGCTTGTTGGCGGGACAGGGGGCCGATGAGCAGTTCTTC	CASSLLAGQGADEQFF
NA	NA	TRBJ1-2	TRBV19	TGTGCCAGTAGTATGAGTCCCGGGTGGGACTATGGCTACACCTTC	CASSMSPGWDYGYTF
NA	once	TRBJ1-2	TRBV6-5	TGTGCCAGCAGCGGGACCGAGGGAGGTGGCTACACCTTC	CASSGTEGGGYTF
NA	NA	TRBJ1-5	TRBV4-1	TGCGCCAGCAGCCGAACAGGGACTAGCAATCAGCCCCAGCATTTT	CASSRTGTSNQPQHF
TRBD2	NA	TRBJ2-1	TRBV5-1	TGCGCCAGCAGCTTGGCTTCCGGACTAGGCTTCCATGAGCAGTTCTTC	CASSLASGLGFHEQFF
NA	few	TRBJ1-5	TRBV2	TGTGCCAGCAGTGAAGGGGGCAGTTATAGCAATCAGCCCCAGCATTTT	CASSEGGSYSNQPQHF
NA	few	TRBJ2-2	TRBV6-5	TGTGCCAGCAGTTACGTCTCCAGAGGGGAGCTGTTTTTT	CASSYVSRGELFF
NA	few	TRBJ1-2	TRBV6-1	TGTGCCAGCAGGGGAGACCCTGACTATGGCTACACCTTC	CASRGDPDYGYTF
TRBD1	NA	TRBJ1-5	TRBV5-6	TGTGCCAGCAGCTCCTACCGACAGGGTCTTCAGCCCCAGCATTTT	CASSSYRQGLQPQHF
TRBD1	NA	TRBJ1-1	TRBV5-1	TGCGCCAGCAGCTTCGGACAGGGCGAAGCTTTCTTT	CASSFGQGEAFF
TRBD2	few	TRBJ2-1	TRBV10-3	TGTGCCATCGGGAGCGGGGGTCGCCGGACACATGAGCAGTTCTTC	CAIGSGGRRTHEQFF
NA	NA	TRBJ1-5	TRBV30	TGTGCCTGGAGCGGTGCCTTTAGCAATCAGCCCCAGCATTTT	CAWSGAFSNQPQHF
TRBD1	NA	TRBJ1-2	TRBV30	TGTGCCGGGACAGGGTATGGCTACACCTTC	CAGTGYGYTF
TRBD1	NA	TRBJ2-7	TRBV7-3	TGTGCCACCCCACAGGGGGCCCCCTACGAGCAGTACTTC	CATPQGAPYEQYF
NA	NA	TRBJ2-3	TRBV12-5	TGTGCTATTCTGGGCTATACGCAGTATTTT	CAILGYTQYF
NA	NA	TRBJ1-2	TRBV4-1	TGCGCCAGCAGCCAACAAATTGGCAGCTATGGCTACACCTTC	CASSQQIGSYGYTF
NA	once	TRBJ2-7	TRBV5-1	TGCGCCAGCAGCACTGGGACACCCGACGGGCAGTACTTC	CASSTGTPDGQYF
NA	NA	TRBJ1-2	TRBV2	TGTGCCAGCAGTGAAATGGAAGGGGGAGGCTACACCTTC	CASSEMEGGGYTF
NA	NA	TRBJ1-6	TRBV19	TGTGCCAGTAGTCTTGTAACAGAGTATAATTCACCCCTCCACTTT	CASSLVTEYNSPLHF
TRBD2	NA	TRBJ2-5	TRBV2	TGTGCCAGCACTGGGACTAGCGGGGGGCCGGAGTACTTC	CASTGTSGGPEYF
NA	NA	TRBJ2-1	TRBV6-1	TGTGCCAGCAGTGAAGAGGCAGGGGTCTACAATGAGCAGTTCTTC	CASSEEAGVYNEQFF
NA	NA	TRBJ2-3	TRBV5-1	TGCGCCAGCAGCCTGACCCGACTAGAAAGAGATACGCAGTATTTT	CASSLTRLERDTQYF
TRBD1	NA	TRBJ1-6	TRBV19	TGTGCCAGTAGTCTATCTCGGGACAGGTTAAAATCACCCCTCCACTTT	CASSLSRDRLKSPLHF
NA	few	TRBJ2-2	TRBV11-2	TGTGCCAGCAGCTTAAGTTCAGGGCGCGTCGGGGAGCTGTTTTTT	CASSLSSGRVGELFF
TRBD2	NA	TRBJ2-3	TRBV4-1	TGCGCCAGCAGCCGCCGGGGGGGGAACACAGATACGCAGTATTTT	CASSRRGGNTDTQYF
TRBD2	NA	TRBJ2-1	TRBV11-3	TGTGCCAGCAGCTTTAGCGGGGACCTCTACAATGAGCAGTTCTTC	CASSFSGDLYNEQFF
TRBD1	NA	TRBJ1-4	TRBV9	TGTGCCAGCAGCCTAGGACCGATACCACGCGAGGGGGCGAATGAAAAACTGTTTTTT	CASSLGPIPREGANEKLFF
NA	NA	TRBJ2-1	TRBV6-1	TGTGCCAGCAGCGTGACTAGGCCGGGAGAGCAGTTCTTC	CASSVTRPGEQFF
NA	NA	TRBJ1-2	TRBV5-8	TGTGCCAGCAGCTTGGATCCCACAGGCATCTATGGCTACACCTTC	CASSLDPTGIYGYTF
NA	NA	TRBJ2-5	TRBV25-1	TGTGCCAGCAGTGCCCGGGGGTTCCAAGAGACCCAGTACTTC	CASSARGFQETQYF
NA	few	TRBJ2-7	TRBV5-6	TGTGCCAGCAGCTTGGAGGCAGGGGGGTTCTCCTACGAGCAGTACTTC	CASSLEAGGFSYEQYF
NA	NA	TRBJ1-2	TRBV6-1	TGTGCCAGCAGTGAAGGGCACATTTATGGCTACACCTTC	CASSEGHIYGYTF
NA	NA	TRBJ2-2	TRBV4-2	TGTGCCAGCAGCCAAGATAGTAAGGAGACCGGGGAGCTGTTTTTT	CASSQDSKETGELFF
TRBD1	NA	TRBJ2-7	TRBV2	TGTGCCAGCAGCCTTGGGGACAGGGCTGCCTACGAGCAGTACTTC	CASSLGDRAAYEQYF
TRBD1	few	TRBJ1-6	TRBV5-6	TGTGCCAGCAGCTTTGACAGGGGGAATAATTCACCCCTCCACTTT	CASSFDRGNNSPLHF
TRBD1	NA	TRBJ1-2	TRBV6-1	TGTGCCAGCAGTGAAAGGACAGGGGGCTATGGCTACACCTTC	CASSERTGGYGYTF
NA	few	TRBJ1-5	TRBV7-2	TGTGCCAGCAGCTTGCAGGGGAAGCAGCCCCAGCATTTT	CASSLQGKQPQHF
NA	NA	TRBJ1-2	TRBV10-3	TGTGCCATCAGTGAGTCTTTAGAGGGCGGCTACACCTTC	CAISESLEGGYTF
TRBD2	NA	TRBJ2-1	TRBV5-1	TGCGCCAGCAGCTTGGATGCGGGGGGTGCCAGCGAGCAGTTCTTC	CASSLDAGGASEQFF
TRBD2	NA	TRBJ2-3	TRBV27	TGTGCCAGCAACATAGGGTGGCGGGGGGGCATCACAGATACGCAGTATTTT	CASNIGWRGGITDTQYF
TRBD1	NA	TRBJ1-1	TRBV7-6	TGTGCCAGCAGCCCGATGGGACAGAAAGTGAACACTGAAGCTTTCTTT	CASSPMGQKVNTEAFF
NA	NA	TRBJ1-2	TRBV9	TGTGCCAGCAGCCGTTTTCCCAGCCGGGAATCTAACTATGGCTACACCTTC	CASSRFPSRESNYGYTF
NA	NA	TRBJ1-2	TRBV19	TGTGCCAGTAGTATTACAGGGCTCTATGGCTACACCTTC	CASSITGLYGYTF
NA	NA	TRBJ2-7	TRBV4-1	TGCGCCAGCAGCCCCTCGGGACTGTTTTACGAGCAGTACTTC	CASSPSGLFYEQYF
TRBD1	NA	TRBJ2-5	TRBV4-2	TGTGCCAGCAGCCAAGGACAGGGGGAAGGAGAGACCCAGTACTTC	CASSQGQGEGETQYF
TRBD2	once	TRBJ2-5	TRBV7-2	TGTGCCAGCAGCCCCTACGTTAGCGGGCGCCAAGAGACCCAGTACTTC	CASSPYVSGRQETQYF
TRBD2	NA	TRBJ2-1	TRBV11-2	TGTGCCAGCAGCTTAGACCTAGCGGGGGGGCCGGGTGAGCAGTTCTTC	CASSLDLAGGPGEQFF
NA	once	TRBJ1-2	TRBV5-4	TGTGCCAGCAGCTTTGCGGGAAATTCCTATGGCTACACCTTC	CASSFAGNSYGYTF
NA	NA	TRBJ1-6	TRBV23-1	TGCGCCAGCAACCCGGGGAATCATAATTCACCCCTCCACTTT	CASNPGNHNSPLHF
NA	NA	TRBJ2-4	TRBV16	TGTGCCAGCAGCCCAACTACGGGAACCATTCAGTACTTC	CASSPTTGTIQYF
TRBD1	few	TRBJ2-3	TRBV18	TGTGCCAGCTCATTCTCGGACAGGGGCTTTCCGTCAGATACGCAGTATTTT	CASSFSDRGFPSDTQYF
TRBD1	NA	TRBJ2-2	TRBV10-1	TGCGCCAGCAGTGAGTCGTTCTGGACAGGGAACACCGGGGAGCTGTTTTTT	CASSESFWTGNTGELFF
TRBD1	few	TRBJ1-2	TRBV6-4	TGTGCCAGCAGCCTCGGACAGGGGGCTGATGGCTACACCTTC	CASSLGQGADGYTF